This is a list of T cell receptor beta chains from one sample in a study of identifying expanded T cells in peripheral blood. Assay used: immunoSEQ multiplex PCR; TCRdb lists only in-frame clones, some missing. The sample has approximately 100,000 clones, 87% seen once. The specimen sequenced was blood. These receptors all stem from a person between 18 and 70 years old in good health. CDR3s include the opening cysteine and the closing phenylalanine or tryptophan. The D gene is left open where the match is weak. Clone size appears in some rows only: once, few, many, or a class for an expanded clone.

d_call | j_call | v_call | clone_size | cdr3_nt | cdr3_aa
NA | TRBJ2-7 | TRBV27 | few | TGTGCCAGCAGACAGGGTTACGAGCAGTACTTC | CASRQGYEQYF
NA | TRBJ2-3 | TRBV6-5 | NA | TGTGCCAGCAGTTACTCTGAGACCCACACAGATACGCAGTATTTT | CASSYSETHTDTQYF
NA | TRBJ1-6 | TRBV28 | NA | TGTGCCAGCAGTCGGGCTGCAGGCACGTCACCCCTCCACTTT | CASSRAAGTSPLHF
NA | TRBJ2-2 | TRBV4-3 | NA | TGCGCCAGCAGCCAAGACGCAGGGCCCGACACCGGGGAGCTGTTTTTT | CASSQDAGPDTGELFF
TRBD1 | TRBJ1-2 | TRBV7-2 | NA | TGTGCCAGCAGAATAATAAGATCAGGGGGACGAGCTAATAACTATGGCTACACCTTC | CASRIIRSGGRANNYGYTF
TRBD2 | TRBJ2-7 | TRBV6-6 | NA | TGTGCCAGCAGTTATTTAAGCGGGATCTACGAGCAGTACTTC | CASSYLSGIYEQYF
NA | TRBJ1-3 | TRBV7-9 | NA | TGTGCCAGCAGCGTCCTGACTGGAAACACCATATATTTT | CASSVLTGNTIYF
TRBD1 | TRBJ1-2 | TRBV4-3 | NA | TGCGCCAGCAGCCAAGATCGGGCAGGGGGTTGGGGCTACACCTTC | CASSQDRAGGWGYTF
TRBD1 | TRBJ2-1 | TRBV7-2 | NA | TGTGCCAGCAGCCCCGGGACAGGGTTTCATGAGCAGTTCTTC | CASSPGTGFHEQFF
NA | TRBJ2-5 | TRBV7-2 | NA | TGTGCCAGCAGCTTGCAAGAGACCCAGTACTTC | CASSLQETQYF
NA | TRBJ2-7 | TRBV4-3 | NA | TGCGCCAGCAGCCAAGATTCCAGCGGTAGACCCTACGAGCAGTACTTC | CASSQDSSGRPYEQYF
NA | TRBJ2-5 | TRBV7-2 | NA | TGTGCCAGCAGCTTAGTATCTAGTCCAAAGACCCAGTACTTC | CASSLVSSPKTQYF
NA | TRBJ1-3 | TRBV28 | NA | TGTGCCAGCAGTTTAAGGGTCGGCAGGTCTGGAAACACCATATATTTT | CASSLRVGRSGNTIYF
NA | TRBJ2-1 | TRBV18 | NA | TGTGCCAGCTCACCATATCGGACAGATCCCTACAATGAGCAGTTCTTC | CASSPYRTDPYNEQFF
TRBD2 | TRBJ2-3 | TRBV13 | NA | TGTGCCAGCAGCTTAAGCCCGGGACTAGCGGGGTTTCCCCAGGACCCAGATACGCAGTATTTT | CASSLSPGLAGFPQDPDTQYF
TRBD1 | TRBJ1-2 | TRBV11-2 | NA | TGTGCCAGCAGCTTAACACCCCGGGTACAGGGGGCGTTTAACTATGGCTACACCTTC | CASSLTPRVQGAFNYGYTF
NA | TRBJ2-1 | TRBV7-2 | NA | TGTGCCAGCAGCCAGTCCATCTACAATGAGCAGTTCTTC | CASSQSIYNEQFF
NA | TRBJ1-4 | TRBV7-4 | NA | TGTGCCAGCAGCTTAGCGCTTGGGAGTTCGGATGAAAAACTGTTTTTT | CASSLALGSSDEKLFF
TRBD2 | TRBJ2-5 | TRBV5-1 | NA | TGCGCCAGCAGCCTACAACCCTATAGCGGGGGGGAGACCCAGTACTTC | CASSLQPYSGGETQYF
NA | TRBJ2-5 | TRBV4-2 | NA | TGTGCCAGCAGCCAAGTTTTGTCAGGCGTAATCGGGACCCAGTACTTC | CASSQVLSGVIGTQYF
NA | TRBJ1-6 | TRBV9 | NA | TGTGCCAGCAGCGTAGCCGGGGGGACACCCCTCCACTTT | CASSVAGGTPLHF
NA | TRBJ2-7 | TRBV7-9 | NA | TGTGCCAGCAGCTTGAAAAGCTCCTACGAGCAGTACTTC | CASSLKSSYEQYF
TRBD2 | TRBJ2-5 | TRBV4-3 | once | TGCGCCAGCAGCCAGGGACTAGCGGGGGCGACCCAGTACTTC | CASSQGLAGATQYF
NA | TRBJ2-2 | TRBV7-2 | NA | TGTGCCAGCAGCCTCTCGGGCAGGGCTCCCGGGGAGCTGTTTTTT | CASSLSGRAPGELFF
NA | TRBJ2-7 | TRBV5-1 | NA | TGCGCCAGCAGCTCGCAGGGCTACGAGCAGTACTTC | CASSSQGYEQYF
TRBD2 | TRBJ2-3 | TRBV19 | NA | TGTGCCAGTAGTTGGGAGGGTTCAGATACGCAGTATTTT | CASSWEGSDTQYF
NA | TRBJ2-7 | TRBV19 | NA | TGTGCCAGTAGTATAGTAAGGGGAGACGAGCAGTACTTC | CASSIVRGDEQYF
TRBD1 | TRBJ2-1 | TRBV2 | NA | TGTGCCAGCAGCCACCAGACAGGGACGGACGGTGAGCAGTTCTTC | CASSHQTGTDGEQFF
NA | TRBJ1-2 | TRBV30 | NA | TGTGCCTGGAGTGTCGGTGGAGTGGGCTACACCTTC | CAWSVGGVGYTF
NA | TRBJ2-7 | TRBV5-1 | many | TGCGCCAGCAGCCCGGACAGTCTTTCTAAAGGGGAGCAGTACTTC | CASSPDSLSKGEQYF
NA | TRBJ1-5 | TRBV27 | NA | TGTGCCAGCAGTTTAGAAGGGGGGGGAGCCCAGCATTTT | CASSLEGGGAQHF
NA | TRBJ1-5 | TRBV10-1 | NA | TGCGCCAGCAGTGAGGGCGGGTACCCTCCAGACCAGCCCCAGCATTTT | CASSEGGYPPDQPQHF
TRBD2 | TRBJ2-3 | TRBV7-6 | NA | TGTGCCAGCAGCTTAAGAACTAGCGGGGCTCGTACAGATACGCAGTATTTT | CASSLRTSGARTDTQYF
TRBD2 | TRBJ2-5 | TRBV13 | once | TGTGCCAGCAGCTCGGGGACTAGCGGGGCACAAGAGACCCAGTACTTC | CASSSGTSGAQETQYF
NA | TRBJ1-2 | TRBV6-6 | NA | TGTGCCAGCAGTTACGACCGAGCAGCCTATGGCTACACCTTC | CASSYDRAAYGYTF
TRBD2 | TRBJ2-2 | TRBV9 | NA | TGTGCCAGCAGCGTAGGCCCAGCGGGGGGCCCGGACGGGGAGCTGTTTTTT | CASSVGPAGGPDGELFF
NA | TRBJ2-7 | TRBV15 | NA | TGTGCCACCAGCCATGGGGCCACCTACGAGCAGTACTTC | CATSHGATYEQYF
NA | TRBJ2-1 | TRBV11-2 | NA | TGTGCCAGCAGCTTGGGGATTCGCTCCTACAATGAGCAGTTCTTC | CASSLGIRSYNEQFF
NA | TRBJ1-6 | TRBV5-6 | NA | TGTGCCAGCAGCGCCGGGACCCTGATATCACCCCTCCACTTT | CASSAGTLISPLHF
NA | TRBJ1-1 | TRBV28 | NA | TGTGCCAGCTTCGCCGGGCTGGTCGATCGAACTGAAGCTTTCTTT | CASFAGLVDRTEAFF
TRBD1 | TRBJ2-6 | TRBV5-6 | NA | TGTGCCAGCAGCCCTGACAGGGTGGCCAACGTCCTGACTTTC | CASSPDRVANVLTF
NA | TRBJ2-6 | TRBV7-2 | NA | TGTGCCAGCAGCTTAGGACTCTCTGGGGCCAACGTCCTGACTTTC | CASSLGLSGANVLTF
NA | TRBJ1-6 | TRBV7-9 | few | TGTGCCAGCAGCAGGGGTTCACCCCTCCACTTT | CASSRGSPLHF
NA | TRBJ2-2 | TRBV9 | NA | TGTGCCAGCAGCCCCCGGGGGACAGAGAACACCGGGGAGCTGTTTTTT | CASSPRGTENTGELFF
TRBD1 | TRBJ2-3 | TRBV28 | NA | TGTGCCAGCAGTTTGGCAGGGGGCAGCGAGGATACGCAGTATTTT | CASSLAGGSEDTQYF
TRBD2 | TRBJ2-7 | TRBV28 | NA | TGTGCCAGCAGTTTGCAGCGGGGGTACCCCTACGAGCAGTACTTC | CASSLQRGYPYEQYF
NA | TRBJ1-5 | TRBV10-2 | NA | TGCGCCAGCAGTGAGAATACCGGGCAGCCCCAGCATTTT | CASSENTGQPQHF
TRBD2 | TRBJ2-1 | TRBV13 | NA | TGTGCCAGCAGCTTAGGGGACGGGGGGGCGCAGTTCTTC | CASSLGDGGAQFF
NA | TRBJ1-3 | TRBV7-9 | once | TGTGCCAGCAGCTCAAAGACAGCTTCCTCTGGAAACACCATATATTTT | CASSSKTASSGNTIYF
TRBD1 | TRBJ2-2 | TRBV27 | NA | TGTGCCACCAGGGACAGACTGAACACCGGGGAGCTGTTTTTT | CATRDRLNTGELFF
NA | TRBJ1-1 | TRBV12-5 | NA | TGTGCTAGTGGTTTGGTACCGGACGGACAAGCGTTTATGAACACTGAAGCTTTCTTT | CASGLVPDGQAFMNTEAFF
TRBD1 | TRBJ1-2 | TRBV27 | few | TGTGCCAGCAGTTCCCTACGACAGGGGGGCTATGGCTACACCTTC | CASSSLRQGGYGYTF
TRBD1 | TRBJ1-2 | TRBV5-6 | many | TGTGCCAGCAGCATCTGGACAGGGGACTATGGCTACACCTTC | CASSIWTGDYGYTF
NA | TRBJ2-3 | TRBV21-1 | NA | TGTGCCAGCAGCCGGGACACCAAAGATACGCAGTATTTT | CASSRDTKDTQYF